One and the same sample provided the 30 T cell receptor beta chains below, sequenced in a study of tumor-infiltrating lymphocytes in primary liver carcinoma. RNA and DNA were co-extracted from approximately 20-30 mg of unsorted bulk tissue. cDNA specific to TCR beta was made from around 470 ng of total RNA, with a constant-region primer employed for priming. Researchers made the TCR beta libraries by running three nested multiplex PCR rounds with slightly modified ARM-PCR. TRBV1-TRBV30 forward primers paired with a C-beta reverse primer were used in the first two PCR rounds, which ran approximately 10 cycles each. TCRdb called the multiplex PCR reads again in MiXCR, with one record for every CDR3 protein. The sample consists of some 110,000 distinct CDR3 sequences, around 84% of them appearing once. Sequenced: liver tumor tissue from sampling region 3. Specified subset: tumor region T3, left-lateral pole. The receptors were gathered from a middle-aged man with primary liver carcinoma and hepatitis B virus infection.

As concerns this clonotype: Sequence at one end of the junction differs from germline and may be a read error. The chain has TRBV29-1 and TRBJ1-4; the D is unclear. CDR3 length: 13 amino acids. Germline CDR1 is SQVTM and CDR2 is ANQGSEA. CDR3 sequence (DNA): TGCAGAGTTGACGGAGGAATGGGTGATAAACTGTTTTTT. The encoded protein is CRVDGGMGDKLFF. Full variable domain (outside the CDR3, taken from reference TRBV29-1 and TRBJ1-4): SAVISQKPSRDICQRGTSLTIQCQVDSQVTMMFWYRQQPGQSLTLIATANQGSEATYESGFVIDKFPISRPNLTFSTLTVSNMSPEDSSIYLCRVDGGMGDKLFFGSGTQLSVL.

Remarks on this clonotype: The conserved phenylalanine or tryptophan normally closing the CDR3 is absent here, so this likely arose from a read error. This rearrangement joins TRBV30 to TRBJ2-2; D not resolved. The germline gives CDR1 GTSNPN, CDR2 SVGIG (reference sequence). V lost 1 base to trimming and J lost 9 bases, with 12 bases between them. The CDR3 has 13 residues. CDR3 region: CAWSASESRELFC. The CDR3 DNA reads TGTGCCTGGAGTGCCAGCGAGAGCCGGGAGCTGTTTTGT.

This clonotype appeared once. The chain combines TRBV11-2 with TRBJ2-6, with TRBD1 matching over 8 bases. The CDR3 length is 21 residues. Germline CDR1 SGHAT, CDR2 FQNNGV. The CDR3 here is CTCSMGGDRGISLTGANVLTF. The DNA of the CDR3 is TGTACCTGCAGCATGGGGGGAGACAGGGGCATTTCCCTCACTGGGGCCAACGTCCTGACTTTC. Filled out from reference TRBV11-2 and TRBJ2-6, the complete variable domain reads EAGVAQSPRYKIIEKRQSVAFWCNPISGHATLYWYQQILGQGPKLLIQFQNNGVVDDSQLPKDRFSAERLKGVDSTLKIQPAKLEDSAVYLCTCSMGGDRGISLTGANVLTFGAGSRLTVL.

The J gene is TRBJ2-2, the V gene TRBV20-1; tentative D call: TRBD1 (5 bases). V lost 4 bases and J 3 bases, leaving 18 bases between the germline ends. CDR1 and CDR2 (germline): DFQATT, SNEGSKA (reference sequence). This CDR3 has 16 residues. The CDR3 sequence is CSATNPVRGDTGELFF. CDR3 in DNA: TGCAGTGCTACGAACCCTGTTAGGGGCGACACCGGGGAGCTGTTTTTT.

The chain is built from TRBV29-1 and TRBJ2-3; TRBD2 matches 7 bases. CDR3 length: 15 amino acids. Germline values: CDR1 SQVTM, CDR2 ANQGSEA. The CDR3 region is CNTQSRERGTDTQYF. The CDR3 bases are TGCAACACCCAGTCGCGGGAGAGGGGCACAGATACGCAGTATTTT.

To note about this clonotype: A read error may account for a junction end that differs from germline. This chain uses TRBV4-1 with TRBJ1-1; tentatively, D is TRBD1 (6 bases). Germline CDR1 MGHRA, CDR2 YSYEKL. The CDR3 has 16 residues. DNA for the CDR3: TGCGCCAGCAGCCAAGGTGGCAGGGGAAGGGACACTGAAGCATTATTT. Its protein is CASSQGGRGRDTEALF.

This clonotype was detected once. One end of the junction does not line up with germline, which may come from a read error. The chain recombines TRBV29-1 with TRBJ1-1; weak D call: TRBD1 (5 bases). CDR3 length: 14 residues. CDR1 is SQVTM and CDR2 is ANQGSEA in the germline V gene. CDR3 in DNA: TGCAGCGTGATAGGGGATGCAATGAACATTGAAGCTTTCTTT. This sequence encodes CSVIGDAMNIEAFF. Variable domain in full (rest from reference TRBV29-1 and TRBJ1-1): SAVISQKPSRDICQRGTSLTIQCQVDSQVTMMFWYRQQPGQSLTLIATANQGSEATYESGFVIDKFPISRPNLTFSTLTVSNMSPEDSSIYLCSVIGDAMNIEAFFGQGTRLTVV.

As DNA, the CDR3 is TGTGCCAGCAGCCAAGAAGATTCGGGACAGGGCCTATTCCAATCTGGGGCCAACGTCCTGACTTTC. Protein sequence: CASSQEDSGQGLFQSGANVLTF. The chain recombines TRBV4-2 with TRBJ2-6; 9 positions agree with TRBD1. The J segment lost 1 base and the V segment lost 0 bases, leaving 16 bases of the junction unmatched. The CDR3 covers 22 residues. The germline V gene has CDR1 LGHNA and CDR2 YNFKEQ.

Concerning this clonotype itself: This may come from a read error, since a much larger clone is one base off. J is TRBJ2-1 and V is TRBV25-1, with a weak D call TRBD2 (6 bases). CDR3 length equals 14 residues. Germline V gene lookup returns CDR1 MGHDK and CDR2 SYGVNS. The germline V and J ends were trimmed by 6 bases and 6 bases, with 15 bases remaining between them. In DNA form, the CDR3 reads TGTGCCAGCAGGGAGGGCGGGGTTCTCAATGAGCAGTTCTTC. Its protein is CASREGGVLNEQFF.

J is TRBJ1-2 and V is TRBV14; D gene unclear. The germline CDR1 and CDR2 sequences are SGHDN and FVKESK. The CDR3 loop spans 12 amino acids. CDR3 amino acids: CTNSRGGYGYTF. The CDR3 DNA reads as TGTACCAACAGTCGCGGAGGCTATGGCTACACCTTC.

The CDR3 DNA follows: TGCGCCAGCAGCCCCTGGGACAAGGGAATGAATTCACCCCTCCACTTT. Residues: CASSPWDKGMNSPLHF. The chain combines TRBV4-3 with TRBJ1-6; D might be TRBD1 (6 bases). V was trimmed by 4 bases and J by 7 bases, leaving 17 bases between them. The germline CDR1 and CDR2 sequences are LGHNA and YSLEER. The CDR3 length is 16 residues.

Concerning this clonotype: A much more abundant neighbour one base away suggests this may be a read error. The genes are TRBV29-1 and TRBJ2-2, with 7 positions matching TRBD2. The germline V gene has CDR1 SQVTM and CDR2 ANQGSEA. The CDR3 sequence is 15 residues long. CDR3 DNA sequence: TGCAGCGTTGATCGTCCGGGAGGTGGCACCGGGGAGCTGCTTTTT. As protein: CSVDRPGGGTGELLF.

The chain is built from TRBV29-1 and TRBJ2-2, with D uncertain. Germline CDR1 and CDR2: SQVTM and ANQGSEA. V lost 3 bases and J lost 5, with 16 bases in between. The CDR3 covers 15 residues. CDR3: CSVDLGWVMTGELFF. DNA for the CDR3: TGCAGCGTTGATTTAGGGTGGGTGATGACCGGGGAGCTGTTTTTT.

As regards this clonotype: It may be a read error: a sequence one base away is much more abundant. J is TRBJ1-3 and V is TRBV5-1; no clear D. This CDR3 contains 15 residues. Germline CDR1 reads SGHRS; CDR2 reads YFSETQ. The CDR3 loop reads CVSSSTLGNGNTIYF. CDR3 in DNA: TGCGTCAGCAGCTCAACATTGGGGAACGGAAACACCATATATTTT. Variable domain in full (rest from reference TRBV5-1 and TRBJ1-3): KAGVTQTPRYLIKTRGQQVTLSCSPISGHRSVSWYQQTPGQGLQFLFEYFSETQRNKGNFPGRFSGRQFSNSRSEMNVSTLELGDSALYLCVSSSTLGNGNTIYFGEGSWLTVV.

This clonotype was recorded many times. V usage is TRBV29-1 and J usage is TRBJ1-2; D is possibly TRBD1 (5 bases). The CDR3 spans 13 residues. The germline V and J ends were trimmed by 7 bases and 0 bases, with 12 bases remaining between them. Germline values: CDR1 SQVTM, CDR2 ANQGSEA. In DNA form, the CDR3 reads TGCAGCGCCTCAGGGTTGGCTAACTATGGCTACACCTTC. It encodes CSASGLANYGYTF. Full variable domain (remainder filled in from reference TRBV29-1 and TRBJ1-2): SAVISQKPSRDICQRGTSLTIQCQVDSQVTMMFWYRQQPGQSLTLIATANQGSEATYESGFVIDKFPISRPNLTFSTLTVSNMSPEDSSIYLCSASGLANYGYTFGSGTRLTVV.

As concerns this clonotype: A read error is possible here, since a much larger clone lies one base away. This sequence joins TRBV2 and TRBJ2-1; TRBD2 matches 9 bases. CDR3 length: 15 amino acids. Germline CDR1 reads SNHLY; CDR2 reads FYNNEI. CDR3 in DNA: TGTGCCAGCAGCCAGCTAGCGGGGCAATACAATGAGCAGTTATTC. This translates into CASSQLAGQYNEQLF.

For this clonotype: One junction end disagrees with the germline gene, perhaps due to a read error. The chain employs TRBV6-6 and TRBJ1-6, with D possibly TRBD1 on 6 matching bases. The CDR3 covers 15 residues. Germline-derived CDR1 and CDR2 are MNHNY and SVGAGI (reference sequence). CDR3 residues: CASSLGTRRNSHLHF. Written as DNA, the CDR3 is TGTGCCAGCAGCCTGGGGACAAGGAGGAATTCACACCTCCACTTC.

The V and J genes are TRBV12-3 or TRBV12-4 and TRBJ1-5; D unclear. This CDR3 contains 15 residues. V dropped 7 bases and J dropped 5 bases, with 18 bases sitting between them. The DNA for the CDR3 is TGTGCCAGCACGCTGGGCACCGCAATATATCAGCCCCAGCATTTT. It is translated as CASTLGTAIYQPQHF.

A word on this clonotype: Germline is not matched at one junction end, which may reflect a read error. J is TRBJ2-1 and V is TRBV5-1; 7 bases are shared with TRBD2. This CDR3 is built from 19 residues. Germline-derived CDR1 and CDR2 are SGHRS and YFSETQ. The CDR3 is CASSLVSWEGCHLYNVQFF. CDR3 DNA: TGCGCCAGCAGCTTGGTTTCTTGGGAGGGGTGTCATCTCTACAATGTGCAGTTCTTC.

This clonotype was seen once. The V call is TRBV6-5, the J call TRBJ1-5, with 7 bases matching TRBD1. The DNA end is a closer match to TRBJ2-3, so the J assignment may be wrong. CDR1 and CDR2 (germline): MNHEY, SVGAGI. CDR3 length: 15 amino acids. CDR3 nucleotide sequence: TGTGCCAGCAGTCGACAGGGTGGAAAAGGTCTGCCCCAGTATTTT. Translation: CASSRQGGKGLPQYF.

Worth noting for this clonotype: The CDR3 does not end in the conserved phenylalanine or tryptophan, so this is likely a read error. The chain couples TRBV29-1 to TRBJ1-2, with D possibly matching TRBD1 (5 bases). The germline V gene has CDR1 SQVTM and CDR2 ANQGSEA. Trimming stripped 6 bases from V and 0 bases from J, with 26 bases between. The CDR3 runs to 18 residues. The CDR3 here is CSVGVPTGTQVANYGYTS. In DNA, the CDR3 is TGCAGCGTCGGGGTACCAACAGGAACTCAAGTGGCTAACTATGGCTACACCTCC.

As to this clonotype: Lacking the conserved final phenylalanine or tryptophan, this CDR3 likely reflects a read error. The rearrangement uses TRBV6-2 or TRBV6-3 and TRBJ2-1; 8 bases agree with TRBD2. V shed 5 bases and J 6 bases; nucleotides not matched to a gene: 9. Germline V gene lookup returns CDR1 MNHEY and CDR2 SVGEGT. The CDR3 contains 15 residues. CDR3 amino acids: CASSQRLLAANEQFL. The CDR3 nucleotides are TGTGCCAGCAGTCAACGACTACTAGCGGCCAATGAGCAGTTCTTA.

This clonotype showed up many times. The CDR3 DNA follows: TGTGCCAGCAGTTACGGTGACGGAGGCTATGAAAAACTGTTTTTT. The encoded protein is CASSYGDGGYEKLFF. V is TRBV6-5 and J is TRBJ1-4; D remains unclear. V lost 2 bases and J lost 6, with 13 bases in between. Germline V lookup: CDR1 MNHEY, CDR2 SVGAGI. There are 15 residues in the CDR3.

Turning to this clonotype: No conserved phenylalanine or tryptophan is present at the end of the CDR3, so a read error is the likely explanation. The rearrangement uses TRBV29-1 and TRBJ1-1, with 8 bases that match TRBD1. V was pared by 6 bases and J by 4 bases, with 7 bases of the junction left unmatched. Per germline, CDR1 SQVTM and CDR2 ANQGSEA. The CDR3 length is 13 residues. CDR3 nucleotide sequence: TGCAGCGTCTTCAGGGGGCCAGGCACTGAAGCTTTCTCT. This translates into CSVFRGPGTEAFS.

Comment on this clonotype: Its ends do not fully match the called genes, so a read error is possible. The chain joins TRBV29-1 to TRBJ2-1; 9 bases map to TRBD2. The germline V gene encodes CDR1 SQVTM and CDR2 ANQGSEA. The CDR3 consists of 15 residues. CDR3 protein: CRVGLARGSYNEQFF. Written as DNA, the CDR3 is TGCAGAGTTGGACTAGCGAGAGGGTCCTACAATGAGCAGTTCTTC.

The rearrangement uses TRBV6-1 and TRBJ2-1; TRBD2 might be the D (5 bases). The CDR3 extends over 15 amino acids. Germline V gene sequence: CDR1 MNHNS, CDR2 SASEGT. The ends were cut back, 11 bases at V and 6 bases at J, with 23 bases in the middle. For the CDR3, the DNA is TGTGCCTGTACCCTGGAGCGGCACACCTTCAATGAGCAGTTCTTC. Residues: CACTLERHTFNEQFF.

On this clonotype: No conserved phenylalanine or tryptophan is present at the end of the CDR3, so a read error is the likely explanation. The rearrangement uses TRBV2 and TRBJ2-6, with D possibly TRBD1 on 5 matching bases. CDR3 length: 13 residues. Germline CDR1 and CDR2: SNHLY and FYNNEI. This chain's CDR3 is CASSAPGANFLTV. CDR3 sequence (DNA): TGTGCCAGCAGTGCCCCTGGGGCCAACTTCCTGACTGTC.

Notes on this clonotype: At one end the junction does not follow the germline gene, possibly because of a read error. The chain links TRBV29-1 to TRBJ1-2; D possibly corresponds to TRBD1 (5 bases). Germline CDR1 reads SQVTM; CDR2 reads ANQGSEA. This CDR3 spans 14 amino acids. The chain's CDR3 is CSVENRGLPLSYTF. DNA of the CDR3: TGCAGCGTTGAAAATAGGGGCCTCCCTTTGAGCTACACGTTC.

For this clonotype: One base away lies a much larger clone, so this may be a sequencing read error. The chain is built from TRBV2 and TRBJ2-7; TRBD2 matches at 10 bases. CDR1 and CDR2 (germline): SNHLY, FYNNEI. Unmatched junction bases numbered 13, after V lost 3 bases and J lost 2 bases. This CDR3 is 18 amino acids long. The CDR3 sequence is CASSERVAGGLSTYEQYF. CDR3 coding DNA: TGTGCCAGCAGTGAGCGGGTAGCGGGAGGCCTATCTACCTACGAGCAGTACTTC.

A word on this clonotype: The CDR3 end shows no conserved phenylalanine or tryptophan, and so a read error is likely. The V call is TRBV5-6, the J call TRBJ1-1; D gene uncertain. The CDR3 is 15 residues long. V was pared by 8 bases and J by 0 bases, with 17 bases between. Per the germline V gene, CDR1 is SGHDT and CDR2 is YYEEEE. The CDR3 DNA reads TGTGCCAGTAGCCAATGGGGTAAAGTGAACACTGAAGCTTTCTAT. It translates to CASSQWGKVNTEAFY.